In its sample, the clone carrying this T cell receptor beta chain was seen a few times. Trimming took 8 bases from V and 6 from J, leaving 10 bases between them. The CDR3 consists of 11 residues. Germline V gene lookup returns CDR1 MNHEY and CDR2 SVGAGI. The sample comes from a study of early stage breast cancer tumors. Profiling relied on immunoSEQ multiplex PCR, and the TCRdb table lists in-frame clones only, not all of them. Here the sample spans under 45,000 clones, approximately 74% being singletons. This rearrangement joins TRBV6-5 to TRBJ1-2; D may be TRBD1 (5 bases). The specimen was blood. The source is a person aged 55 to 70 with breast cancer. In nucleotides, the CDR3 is TGTGCCAGCGGCAGGGAAAATGGCTACACCTTC. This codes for CASGRENGYTF.